This T cell receptor (beta chain) was captured by sequencing in a study of PD-1 blockade in classical Hodgkin lymphoma. Indicated time point: cycle 4 day 1 (C4D1), after 5 to 7 weeks of nivolumab. Autologous stem cell transplantation was followed by relapse in every patient, and brentuximab vedotin exposure varied. Magnetic negative selection purified CD4+ T cells from thawed PBMCs. This table comes from immunoSEQ multiplex PCR, and its TCRdb copy is limited to in-frame clones, with some not included. The repertoire consists of some 19,000 clones, with about three quarters occurring once and the leading ten covering 2% to 3%. Study-level findings and limits: It was among complete responders that baseline diversity resembled that of newly diagnosed patients. Significant TCR diversity gains by C4D1 occurred in CD4+ but not CD8+ cells.

CDR3 length: 16 residues. V shed 3 bases and J shed 10 bases, with 24 bases lying between them. Germline CDR1 and CDR2: KGHSH and LQKENI. For this clone: The antigen is unknown.

V usage is TRBV18 and J usage is TRBJ1-1; D unresolved. Sequencing used CD4+ T cells from blood, obtained before the fourth cycle of nivolumab. This sequence was found in a human donor with classical Hodgkin lymphoma. The DNA of the CDR3 is TGTGCCAGCTCACCGGTTGGTGGAGACCTGTCAGCAGGAGCTTTCTTT. Translation gives CASSPVGGDLSAGAFF.